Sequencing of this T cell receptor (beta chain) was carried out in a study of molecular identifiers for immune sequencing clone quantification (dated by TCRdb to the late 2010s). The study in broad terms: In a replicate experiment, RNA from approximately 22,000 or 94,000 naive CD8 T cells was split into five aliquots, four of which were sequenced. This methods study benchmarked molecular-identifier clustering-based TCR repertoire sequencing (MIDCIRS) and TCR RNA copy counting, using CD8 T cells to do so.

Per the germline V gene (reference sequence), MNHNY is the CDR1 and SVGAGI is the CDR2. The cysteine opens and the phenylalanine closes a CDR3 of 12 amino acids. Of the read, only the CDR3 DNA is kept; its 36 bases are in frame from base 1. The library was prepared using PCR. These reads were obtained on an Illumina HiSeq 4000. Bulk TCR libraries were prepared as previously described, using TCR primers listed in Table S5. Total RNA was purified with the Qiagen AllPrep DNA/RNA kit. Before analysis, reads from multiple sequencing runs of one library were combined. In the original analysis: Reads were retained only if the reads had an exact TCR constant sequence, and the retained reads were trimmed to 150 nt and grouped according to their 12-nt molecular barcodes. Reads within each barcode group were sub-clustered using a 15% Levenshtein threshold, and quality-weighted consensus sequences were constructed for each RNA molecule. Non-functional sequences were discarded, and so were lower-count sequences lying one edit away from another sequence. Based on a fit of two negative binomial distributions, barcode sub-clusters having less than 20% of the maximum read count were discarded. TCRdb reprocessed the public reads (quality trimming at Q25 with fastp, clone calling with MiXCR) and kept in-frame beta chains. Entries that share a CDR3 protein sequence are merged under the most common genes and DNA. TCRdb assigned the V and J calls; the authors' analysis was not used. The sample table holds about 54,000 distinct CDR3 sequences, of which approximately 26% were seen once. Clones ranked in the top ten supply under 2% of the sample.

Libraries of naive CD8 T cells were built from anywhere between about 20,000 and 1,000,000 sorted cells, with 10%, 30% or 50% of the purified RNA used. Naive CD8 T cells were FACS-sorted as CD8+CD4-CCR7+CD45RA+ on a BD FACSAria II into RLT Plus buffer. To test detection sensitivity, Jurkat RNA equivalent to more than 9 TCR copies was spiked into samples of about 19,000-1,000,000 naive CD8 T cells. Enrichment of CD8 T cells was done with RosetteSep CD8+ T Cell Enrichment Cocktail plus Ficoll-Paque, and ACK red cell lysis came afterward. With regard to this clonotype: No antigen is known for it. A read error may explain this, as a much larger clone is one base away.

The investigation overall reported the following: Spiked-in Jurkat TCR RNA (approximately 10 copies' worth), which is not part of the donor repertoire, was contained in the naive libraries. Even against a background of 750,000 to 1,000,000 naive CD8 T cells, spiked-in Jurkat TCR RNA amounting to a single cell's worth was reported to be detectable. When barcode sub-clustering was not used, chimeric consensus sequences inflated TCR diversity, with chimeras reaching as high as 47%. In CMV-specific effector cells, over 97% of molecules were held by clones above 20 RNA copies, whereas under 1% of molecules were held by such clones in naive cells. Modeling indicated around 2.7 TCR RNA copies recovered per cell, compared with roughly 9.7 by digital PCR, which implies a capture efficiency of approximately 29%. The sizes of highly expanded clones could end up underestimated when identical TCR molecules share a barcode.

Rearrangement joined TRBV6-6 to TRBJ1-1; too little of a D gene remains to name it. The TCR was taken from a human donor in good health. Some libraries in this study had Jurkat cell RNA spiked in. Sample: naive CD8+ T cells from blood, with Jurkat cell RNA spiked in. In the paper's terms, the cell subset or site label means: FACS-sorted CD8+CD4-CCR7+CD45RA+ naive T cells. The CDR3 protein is CASRAVNSEAFF. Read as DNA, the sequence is TGTGCCAGCAGAGCCGTGAACTCTGAAGCTTTCTTT.